Given below is one T cell receptor (beta chain) in context. This clonotype was counted a few times. Its specific antigen is unknown. No much larger clone is present one base from it, and per-base qualities are unavailable. Looking up the germline V gene (reference sequence) yields CDR1 LNHDA and CDR2 SQIVND. V and J lose 4 bases and 7 bases, and a span of 8 bases separates them. The cysteine opens and the phenylalanine closes a CDR3 of 11 amino acids. This entry keeps only the CDR3 DNA: 33 bases, framed from base 1. These data belong to a study of CD8 T cells in ankylosing spondylitis (TCRdb year 2017). Regarding the research as a whole: The study set out to find disease-linked TCR variants by profiling T cell receptor beta repertoires in ankylosing spondylitis patients and healthy donors. The full study cohort comprised around 23 ankylosing spondylitis patients and 110 or so healthy donors. Peripheral blood samples were taken, and synovial fluid was additionally collected from ankylosing spondylitis patients.

Beyond this particular receptor, the publication reports: According to the report, matched synovial fluid samples from ankylosing spondylitis patients were significantly enriched for the disease-linked clones. Some motif variants had previously been reported in the synovial fluid and blood of reactive arthritis patients, which suggests shared mechanisms of disease initiation. In peripheral blood, the disease-linked clones were found at relatively low frequencies and had a CD8+ phenotype. Blood from ankylosing spondylitis patients appeared to be characterized by a TCR beta motif composed of 7 to 9 highly homologous amino acid variants.

The instrument given in TCRdb is Illumina HiSeq 2500. Quantitative 5'-RACE with molecular barcodes was used to prepare TCR beta libraries. As for the original processing: Disease-linked TCR variants were identified with a new computational method built on a probabilistic model of VDJ rearrangement. TCRdb's own reprocessing of the public reads used fastp at Q25 and MiXCR and kept productive beta chains. Under each unique CDR3 protein, matching rows form one entry showing the most common genes and DNA. The V and J calls reflect TCRdb's pipeline rather than the authors' work. The sample data list fewer than 750,000 distinct CDR3 sequences, and around 19% of these were observed just once. The ten top clones hold approximately 18% of the sample.

Sequencing was done on a sample of blood, either unsorted or a sorted T cell fraction (not recorded which). The clonotype was recovered from a male donor with ankylosing spondylitis. This chain is built from TRBV19 and TRBJ2-7; the D segment cannot be called with confidence. The DNA reads TGTGCCAGTAGTAGCCCCGGGGAGCAGTACTTC. Translated, it reads CASSSPGEQYF.